A single sample gave rise to the 21 T cell receptor beta chains below, sequenced in a study of control samples from healthy donors and cancer patients. Some clones are missing from TCRdb's copy, which holds only in-frame ones; the method was immunoSEQ multiplex PCR. The table includes over 150,000 clones, about 94% detected once. Material: blood. The source of these receptors is a middle-aged man in good health.

The chain carries TRBV3-1 (or the pseudogene TRBV3-2) and TRBJ1-2; D is perhaps TRBD1 (6 bases). V lost 4 bases and J 7 bases, leaving 16 bases between the germline ends. There are 14 residues in the CDR3. Germline assignment: CDR1 LGHDT and CDR2 YNNKEL (reference sequence). For the CDR3, the DNA is TGTGCCAGCAGCCCCCTTCAGGGGCGGGCTGGCTACACCTTC. Amino acids: CASSPLQGRAGYTF.

The chain carries TRBV5-4 and TRBJ1-1, with a weak D call TRBD1 (6 bases). This CDR3 has 15 amino acids. The ends were cut back, 4 bases at V and 10 bases at J, with 23 bases in the middle. The germline V gene encodes CDR1 SGHNT and CDR2 YYREEE (reference sequence). The CDR3 reads CASSPGSGGLKRAFF. In DNA, the CDR3 is TGTGCCAGCAGCCCGGGGTCCGGGGGGCTCAAAAGAGCTTTCTTT.

This sequence joins TRBV7-2 and TRBJ2-5; no definite D call. Trimming cost V 5 bases and J 0 bases, with 7 bases left between them. CDR3 length: 13 residues. The V gene's germline CDR1 is SGHTA and CDR2 FQGNSA. Here the CDR3 DNA reads TGTGCCAGCAGCCTTAGGTACCAAGAGACCCAGTACTTC. It codes for CASSLRYQETQYF.

The CDR3 is CASSLSALPWTEAFF. The CDR3 DNA sequence: TGTGCCAGCAGCTTGTCCGCCCTACCTTGGACTGAAGCTTTCTTT. The gene calls are TRBV5-6 and TRBJ1-1; no clear D gene. The CDR3 has 15 residues. The V gene lost 1 base and the J gene lost 5 bases, with 15 bases spanning the gap. Germline V lookup: CDR1 SGHDT, CDR2 YYEEEE.

The sample holds one count of this clone. The V call is TRBV6-5, the J call TRBJ2-1; TRBD2 matches 7 bases. V lost 9 bases to trimming and J lost 0 bases; unmatched junction nucleotides: 8. Germline CDR1 MNHEY, CDR2 SVGAGI. The CDR3 has 15 amino acids. CDR3 loop: CASQASGSSYNEQFF. The CDR3 DNA reads as TGTGCCAGTCAAGCTAGCGGAAGCTCCTACAATGAGCAGTTCTTC.

The chain is built from TRBV9 and TRBJ1-6, with 7 bases lining up with TRBD1. Germline V gene data show CDR1 as SGDLS and CDR2 as YYNGEE. Losses at the gene ends were 3 bases for V and 10 bases for J; bases not matched to a gene: 7. CDR3 length equals 14 residues. The CDR3 is CASSAGQLGSPLHF. CDR3 nucleotides: TGTGCCAGCAGCGCGGGACAGTTGGGGTCACCCCTCCACTTT.

V and J are TRBV7-9 and TRBJ1-2, with a weak D call TRBD1 (5 bases). CDR3 size: 15 residues. Germline lookup yields CDR1 SEHNR and CDR2 FQNEAQ (reference sequence). The germline V and J ends were trimmed by 5 bases and 6 bases, with 19 bases remaining between them. The CDR3 region is CASSPPLGGTDGYTF. The DNA for the CDR3 is TGTGCCAGCAGCCCCCCCCTGGGCGGGACGGATGGCTACACCTTC.

The rearrangement links TRBV30 to TRBJ2-3, with D perhaps TRBD1 (6 bases). Germline CDR1 and CDR2: GTSNPN and SVGIG (reference sequence). The CDR3 has 15 residues. V gave up 0 bases and J gave up 4 bases, with 14 bases separating them. The DNA for the CDR3 is TGTGCCTGGAGTGTTGGGCAGGGGTTTGCAGATACGCAGTATTTT. This encodes CAWSVGQGFADTQYF. Together with reference TRBV30 and TRBJ2-3, the CDR3 gives the full variable domain: SQTIHQWPATLVQPVGSPLSLECTVEGTSNPNLYWYRQAAGRGLQLLFYSVGIGQISSEVPQNLSASRPQDRQFILSSKKLLLSDSGFYLCAWSVGQGFADTQYFGPGTRLTVL.

This rearrangement joins TRBV7-9 to TRBJ1-2; the D is unclear. The CDR3 has 13 amino acids. Germline-derived CDR1 and CDR2 are SEHNR and FQNEAQ (reference sequence). V lost 5 bases and J lost 6, with 13 bases in between. CDR3 coding DNA: TGTGCCAGCAGCGAACCCAACTGGGATGGCTACACCTTC. This gives the protein CASSEPNWDGYTF. Full variable domain (missing parts from reference TRBV7-9 and TRBJ1-2): DTGVSQNPRHKITKRGQNVTFRCDPISEHNRLYWYRQTLGQGPEFLTYFQNEAQLEKSRLLSDRFSAERPKGSFSTLEIQRTEQGDSAMYLCASSEPNWDGYTFGSGTRLTVV.

This chain connects TRBV19 to TRBJ1-2, with D perhaps TRBD1 (6 bases). In germline, CDR1 is LNHDA, CDR2 SQIVND (reference sequence). The CDR3 extends over 13 amino acids. V was cut by 6 bases and J by 7 bases, with 15 bases left in between. The CDR3 protein is CASSPGGASGYTF. DNA for the CDR3: TGTGCCAGTAGCCCGGGGGGGGCTAGTGGCTACACCTTC.

The rearrangement uses TRBV2 and TRBJ2-7, with 7 bases fitting TRBD1. The germline V gene encodes CDR1 SNHLY and CDR2 FYNNEI. V lost 1 base and J lost 5; bases outside the gene matches: 5. CDR3 length: 14 amino acids. DNA for the CDR3: TGTGCCAGCAGTGAAGGCAGGGGGTCCGACGAGCAGTACTTC. It encodes CASSEGRGSDEQYF.

V gene TRBV28 combines with J gene TRBJ1-1, with unresolved D. This CDR3 region has 15 residues. V lost 7 bases and J lost 2, with 17 bases in between. Germline V gene data show CDR1 as MDHEN and CDR2 as SYDVKM. In DNA, the CDR3 is TGTGCCAGCAAAACAGAACTCAATTTTAACACTGAAGCTTTCTTT. It specifies CASKTELNFNTEAFF.

The chain recombines TRBV21-1 with TRBJ1-1; the table's D call of TRBD1 was not tested on the DNA. TRBV21-1 has pseudogene status. This CDR3 region has 16 residues. Here the CDR3 reads CASSNRDRGRETEAFF. CDR3 DNA: TGTGCCAGCAGCAATAGGGACAGGGGGCGCGAAACTGAAGCTTTCTTT.

The chain joins TRBV6-5 to TRBJ2-7; 7 bases line up with TRBD1. There are 16 residues in the CDR3. Germline CDR1 is MNHEY and CDR2 is SVGAGI. Germline trimming cut 0 bases from V and 3 bases from J; bases unmatched to any gene: 8. In DNA, the CDR3 is TGTGCCAGCAGTTACTCTAATAGGGGGCGCTTCTACGAGCAGTACTTC. Its protein is CASSYSNRGRFYEQYF.

V is TRBV3-1 (or the pseudogene TRBV3-2) and J is TRBJ1-6; D is undetermined. This CDR3 has 13 amino acids. Germline CDR1 is LGHDT and CDR2 is YNNKEL (reference sequence). Trimming shortened V by 5 bases and J by 10 bases, and 12 bases separated the two germline ends. The CDR3 loop is CASSVRSGSPLHF. The CDR3 bases are TGTGCCAGCAGCGTACGGAGCGGATCACCCCTCCACTTT.

The rearrangement joins TRBV18 to TRBJ2-3, with D possibly TRBD2 on 6 matching bases. Germline V gene data show CDR1 as KGHSH and CDR2 as LQKENI. This CDR3 spans 12 amino acids. The V gene lost 3 bases and the J gene lost 7 bases, with 8 bases spanning the gap. The CDR3 DNA reads TGTGCCAGCTCACCCGGCGGGAATACGCAGTATTTT. Its protein is CASSPGGNTQYF.

The chain is built from TRBV4-3 and TRBJ2-7, with 11 nucleotides matching TRBD1. V shed 4 bases and J 5 bases; nucleotides not matched to a gene: 4. The germline V gene has CDR1 LGHNA and CDR2 YSLEER. CDR3 length: 14 amino acids. As DNA, the CDR3 is TGCGCCAGCAGCCCCGGGACAGGGGGGAACGAGCAGTACTTC. It yields the protein CASSPGTGGNEQYF.

A note on this clone: The same CDR3 arises from other DNA sequences in this sample as well. This sequence joins TRBV6-6 and TRBJ2-4; 10 nucleotides align to TRBD2. The V segment lost 2 bases and the J segment 5 bases; nucleotides outside the gene matches: 6. Germline V gene lookup returns CDR1 MNHNY and CDR2 SVGAGI (reference sequence). The CDR3 runs to 16 residues. CDR3 in amino acids: CASSYVLAGDENIQYF. The CDR3 nucleotides are TGTGCCAGCAGTTACGTCCTAGCGGGGGATGAAAACATTCAGTACTTC.

This chain links TRBV12-3 or TRBV12-4 with TRBJ2-1; D may match TRBD1 or TRBD2 (5 bases each). Between the trimmed V and J ends, which lost 10 bases and 6 bases, there was a span of 10 bases. This CDR3 is 11 amino acids long. This CDR3 is CATTRGNEQFF. The DNA of the CDR3 is TGTGCCACCACTAGGGGCAATGAGCAGTTCTTC.

The table lists this clone with a count of one. In nucleotides, the CDR3 is TGCGCCAGCAGCTGGGGCGGGACAGGTTACGAGCAGTACTTC. Protein: CASSWGGTGYEQYF. The V gene is TRBV5-1, the J gene TRBJ2-7; 8 positions match TRBD1. CDR3 size: 14 residues. CDR1 and CDR2 (germline): SGHRS, YFSETQ. After removal of 3 bases from V and 4 bases from J, the junction contained 6 bases not matched to a gene.

The chain recombines TRBV7-9 with TRBJ1-3; D is uncertain. Trimming removed 5 bases from V and 4 bases from J, with 12 bases in between. Germline CDR1 reads SEHNR; CDR2 reads FQNEAQ (reference sequence). This CDR3 spans 14 amino acids. CDR3 sequence reads: CASSPSSIGNTIYF. Written as DNA, the CDR3 is TGTGCCAGCAGCCCCTCATCGATCGGAAACACCATATATTTT.